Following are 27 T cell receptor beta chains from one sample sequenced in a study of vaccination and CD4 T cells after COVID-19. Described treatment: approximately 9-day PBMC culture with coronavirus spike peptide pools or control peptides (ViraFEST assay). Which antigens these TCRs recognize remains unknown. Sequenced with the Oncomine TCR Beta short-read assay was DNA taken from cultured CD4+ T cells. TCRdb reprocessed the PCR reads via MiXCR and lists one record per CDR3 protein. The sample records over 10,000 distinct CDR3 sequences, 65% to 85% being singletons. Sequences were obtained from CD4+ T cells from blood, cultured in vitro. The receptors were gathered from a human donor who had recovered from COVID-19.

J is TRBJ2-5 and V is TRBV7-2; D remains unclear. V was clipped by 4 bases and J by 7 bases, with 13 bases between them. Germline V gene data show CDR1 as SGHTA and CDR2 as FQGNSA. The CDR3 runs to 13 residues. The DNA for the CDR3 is TGTGCCAGCAGCTCCTCTATCCAGGCGACCCAGTACTTC. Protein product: CASSSSIQATQYF.

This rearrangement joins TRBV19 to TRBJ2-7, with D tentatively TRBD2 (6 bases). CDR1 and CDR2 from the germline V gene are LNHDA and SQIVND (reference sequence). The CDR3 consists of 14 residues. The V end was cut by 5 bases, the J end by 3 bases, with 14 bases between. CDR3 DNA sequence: TGTGCCAGTAGTTCGGGACTCCCCCACTACGAGCAGTACTTC. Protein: CASSSGLPHYEQYF.

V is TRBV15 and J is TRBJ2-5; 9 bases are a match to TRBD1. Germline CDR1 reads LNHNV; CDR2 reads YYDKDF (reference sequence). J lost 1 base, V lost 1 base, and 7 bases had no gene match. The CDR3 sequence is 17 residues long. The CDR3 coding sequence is TGTGCCACCAGCAGAGTTGGGACAGGGAGGTCCCAAGAGACCCAGTACTTC. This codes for CATSRVGTGRSQETQYF.

The CDR3 protein is CASSSLTGSKGGYGYTF. The CDR3 DNA sequence: TGTGCCAGCAGTTCGTTAACAGGGTCCAAGGGTGGGTATGGCTACACCTTC. The V and J genes are TRBV28 and TRBJ1-2, with TRBD1 as a possible D gene (6 bases). The CDR3 loop spans 17 amino acids. V lost 4 bases and J lost 5, with 23 bases in between. Germline V gives CDR1 MDHEN, CDR2 SYDVKM.

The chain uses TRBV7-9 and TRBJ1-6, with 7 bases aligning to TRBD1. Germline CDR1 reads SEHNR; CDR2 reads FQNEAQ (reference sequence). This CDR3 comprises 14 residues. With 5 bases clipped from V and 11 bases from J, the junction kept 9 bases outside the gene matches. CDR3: CASSPRQGLAPLHF. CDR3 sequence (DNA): TGTGCCAGCAGCCCCCGACAGGGTTTGGCACCCCTCCACTTT.

The CDR3 region has the DNA TGTGCCAGCAGCTTAGGGACAGGGGTTTTTCCAGCTTTCTTT. It translates to CASSLGTGVFPAFF. V and J are TRBV7-2 and TRBJ1-1, with 9 bases fitting TRBD1. The trim removed 1 base at V and 10 bases at J, leaving 7 bases unmatched. The germline CDR1 and CDR2 sequences are SGHTA and FQGNSA. The CDR3 covers 14 residues.

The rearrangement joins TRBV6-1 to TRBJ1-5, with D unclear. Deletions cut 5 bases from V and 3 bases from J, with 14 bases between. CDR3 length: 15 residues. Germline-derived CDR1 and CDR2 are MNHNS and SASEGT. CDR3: CASSPRRGSNQPQHF. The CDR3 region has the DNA TGTGCCAGCAGTCCCCGGCGGGGTTCCAATCAGCCCCAGCATTTT.

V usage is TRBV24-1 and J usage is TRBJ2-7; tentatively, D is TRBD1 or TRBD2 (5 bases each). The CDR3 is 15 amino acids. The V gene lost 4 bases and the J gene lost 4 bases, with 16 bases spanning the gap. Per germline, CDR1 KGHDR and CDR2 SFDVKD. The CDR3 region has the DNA TGTGCCACCAGTGACCCCGGGACGGGACGATACGAGCAGTACTTC. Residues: CATSDPGTGRYEQYF.

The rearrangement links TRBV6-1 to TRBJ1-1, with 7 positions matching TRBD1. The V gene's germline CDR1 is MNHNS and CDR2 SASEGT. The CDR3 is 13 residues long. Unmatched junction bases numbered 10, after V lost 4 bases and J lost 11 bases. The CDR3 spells CASSAETGLSAFF. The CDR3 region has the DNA TGTGCCAGCAGTGCCGAGACAGGGCTGAGTGCTTTCTTT.

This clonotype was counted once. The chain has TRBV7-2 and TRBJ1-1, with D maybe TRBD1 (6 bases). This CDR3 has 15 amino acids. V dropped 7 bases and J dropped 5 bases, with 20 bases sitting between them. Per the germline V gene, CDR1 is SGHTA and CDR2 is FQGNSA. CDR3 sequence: CASTNRPGAGTEAFF. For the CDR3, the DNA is TGTGCCAGCACCAATCGTCCGGGGGCTGGTACTGAAGCTTTCTTT.

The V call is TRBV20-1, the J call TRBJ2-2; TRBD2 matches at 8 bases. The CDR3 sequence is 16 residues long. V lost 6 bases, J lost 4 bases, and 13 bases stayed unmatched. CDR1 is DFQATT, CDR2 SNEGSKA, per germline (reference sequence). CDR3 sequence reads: CSAGKAGGGSTGELFF. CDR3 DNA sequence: TGCAGTGCAGGAAAGGCGGGAGGAGGGTCCACCGGGGAGCTGTTTTTT.

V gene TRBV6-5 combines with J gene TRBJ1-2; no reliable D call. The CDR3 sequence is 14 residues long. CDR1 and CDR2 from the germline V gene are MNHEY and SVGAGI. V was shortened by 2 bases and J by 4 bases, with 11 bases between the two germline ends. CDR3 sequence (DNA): TGTGCCAGCAGTTACCACGGCAGGAGCTATGGCTACACCTTC. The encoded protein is CASSYHGRSYGYTF.

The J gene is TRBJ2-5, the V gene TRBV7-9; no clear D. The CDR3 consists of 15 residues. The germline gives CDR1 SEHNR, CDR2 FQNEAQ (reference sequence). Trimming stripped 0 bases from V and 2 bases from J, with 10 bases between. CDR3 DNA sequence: TGTGCCAGCAGCTTAGCTCGACAAGGACAAGAGACCCAGTACTTC. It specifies CASSLARQGQETQYF.

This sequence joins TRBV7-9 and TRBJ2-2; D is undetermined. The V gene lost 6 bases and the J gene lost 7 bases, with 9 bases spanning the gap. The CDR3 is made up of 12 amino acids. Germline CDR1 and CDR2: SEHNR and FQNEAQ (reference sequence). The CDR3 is CASSKSRGELFF. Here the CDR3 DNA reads TGTGCCAGCAGTAAGAGCCGCGGGGAGCTGTTTTTT.

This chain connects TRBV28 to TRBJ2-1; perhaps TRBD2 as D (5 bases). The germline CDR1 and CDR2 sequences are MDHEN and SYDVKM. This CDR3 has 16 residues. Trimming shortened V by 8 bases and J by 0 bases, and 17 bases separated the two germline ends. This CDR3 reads CASFSQTTSSYNEQFF. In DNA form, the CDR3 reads TGTGCCAGCTTTTCCCAGACTACTAGCTCCTACAATGAGCAGTTCTTC.

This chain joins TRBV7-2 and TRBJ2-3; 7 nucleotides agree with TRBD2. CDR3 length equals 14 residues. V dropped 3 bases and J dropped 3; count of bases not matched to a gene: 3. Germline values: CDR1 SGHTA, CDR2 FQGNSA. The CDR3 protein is CASSLGGLTDTQYF. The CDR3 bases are TGTGCCAGCAGCTTGGGAGGGTTGACAGATACGCAGTATTTT. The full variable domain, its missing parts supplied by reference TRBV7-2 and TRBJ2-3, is GAGVSQSPSNKVTEKGKDVELRCDPISGHTALYWYRQSLGQGLEFLIYFQGNSAPDKSGLPSDRFSAERTGGSVSTLTIQRTQQEDSAVYLCASSLGGLTDTQYFGPGTRLTVL.

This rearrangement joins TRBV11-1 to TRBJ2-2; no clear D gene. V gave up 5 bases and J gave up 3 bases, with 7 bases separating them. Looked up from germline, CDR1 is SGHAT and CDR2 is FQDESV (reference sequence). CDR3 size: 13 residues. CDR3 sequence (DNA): TGTGCCAGCAGCATTACAGACACCGGGGAGCTGTTTTTT. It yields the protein CASSITDTGELFF.

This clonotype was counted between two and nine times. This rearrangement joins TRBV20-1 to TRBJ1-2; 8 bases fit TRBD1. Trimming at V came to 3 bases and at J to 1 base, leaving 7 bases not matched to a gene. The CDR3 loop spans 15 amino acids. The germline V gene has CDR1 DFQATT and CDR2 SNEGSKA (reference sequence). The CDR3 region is CSARGTGGGNYGYTF. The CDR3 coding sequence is TGCAGTGCTAGGGGGACAGGCGGAGGTAACTATGGCTACACCTTC.

CDR3 nucleotides: TGCAGTGCCCAACCAATGACTAGCGGGCTCTACGAGCAGTACTTC. It translates to CSAQPMTSGLYEQYF. V gene TRBV20-1 combines with J gene TRBJ2-7; 10 bases are shared with TRBD2. After removal of 6 bases from V and 3 bases from J, the junction contained 11 bases not matched to a gene. Germline loops: CDR1 DFQATT, CDR2 SNEGSKA (reference sequence). The CDR3 is 15 residues long.

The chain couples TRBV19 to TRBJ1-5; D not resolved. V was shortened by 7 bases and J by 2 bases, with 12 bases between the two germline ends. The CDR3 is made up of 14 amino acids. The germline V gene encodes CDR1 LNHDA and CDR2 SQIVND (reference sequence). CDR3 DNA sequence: TGTGCCAGTATTCCCCGGACGGGCAATCAGCCCCAGCATTTT. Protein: CASIPRTGNQPQHF.

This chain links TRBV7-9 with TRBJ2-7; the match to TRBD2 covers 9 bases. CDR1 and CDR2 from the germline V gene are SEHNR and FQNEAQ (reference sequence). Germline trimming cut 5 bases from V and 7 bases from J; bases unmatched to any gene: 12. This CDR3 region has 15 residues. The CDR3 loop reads CASSTGTSRSGEQYF. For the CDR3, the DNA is TGTGCCAGCAGCACCGGGACTAGCCGGTCGGGGGAGCAGTACTTC.

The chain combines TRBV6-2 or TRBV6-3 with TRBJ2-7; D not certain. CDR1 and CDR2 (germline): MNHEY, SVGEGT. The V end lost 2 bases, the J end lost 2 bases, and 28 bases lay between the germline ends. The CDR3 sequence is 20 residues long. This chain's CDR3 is CASSYPIDYGWVKLTYEQYF. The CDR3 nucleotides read TGTGCCAGCAGTTACCCGATCGATTACGGATGGGTCAAATTAACCTACGAGCAGTACTTC.

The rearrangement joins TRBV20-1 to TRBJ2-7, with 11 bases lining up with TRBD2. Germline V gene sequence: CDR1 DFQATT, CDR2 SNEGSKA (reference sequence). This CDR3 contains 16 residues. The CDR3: CSTQGTSGKSSYEQYF. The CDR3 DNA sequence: TGCTCGACCCAAGGGACTAGCGGAAAGAGCTCCTACGAGCAGTACTTC.

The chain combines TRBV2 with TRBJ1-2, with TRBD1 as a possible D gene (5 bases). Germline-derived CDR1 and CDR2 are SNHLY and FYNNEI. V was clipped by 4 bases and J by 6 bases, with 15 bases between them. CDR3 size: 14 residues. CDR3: CASSVEFRAHGYTF. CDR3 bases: TGTGCCAGCAGTGTAGAATTCAGGGCCCATGGCTACACCTTC. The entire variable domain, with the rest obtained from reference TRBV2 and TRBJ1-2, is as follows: EPEVTQTPSHQVTQMGQEVILRCVPISNHLYFYWYRQILGQKVEFLVSFYNNEISEKSEIFDDQFSVERPDGSNFTLKIRSTKLEDSAMYFCASSVEFRAHGYTFGSGTRLTVV.

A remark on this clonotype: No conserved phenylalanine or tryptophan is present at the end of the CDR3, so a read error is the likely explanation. CDR3 sequence (DNA): TGCAGCGTCAGTTTCGGCGCAGGGAGGGGGAACACTGAAGCTTTCCTT. It codes for CSVSFGAGRGNTEAFL. V is TRBV29-1 and J is TRBJ1-1, with a tentative D call TRBD1 (5 bases). The length of the CDR3 is 16 residues. The germline V gene encodes CDR1 SQVTM and CDR2 ANQGSEA. Between the trimmed V and J ends, which lost 6 bases and 1 base, there was a span of 21 bases.

CDR3 protein: CASSLGGLAGVYEQYF. Written as DNA, the CDR3 is TGTGCCAGCAGCTTAGGGGGACTAGCGGGAGTCTACGAGCAGTACTTC. The gene calls are TRBV7-3 and TRBJ2-7; 14 positions match TRBD2. The V and J ends lost 2 bases and 3 bases, in that order; junction bases with no gene match: 3. Per the germline V gene, CDR1 is SGHTA and CDR2 is FQGTGA. This CDR3 spans 16 amino acids.

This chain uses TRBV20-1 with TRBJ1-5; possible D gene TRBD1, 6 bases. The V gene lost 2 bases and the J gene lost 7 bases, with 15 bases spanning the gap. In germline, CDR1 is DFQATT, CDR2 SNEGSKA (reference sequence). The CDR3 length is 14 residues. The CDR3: CSARPGTSKQPQHF. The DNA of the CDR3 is TGCAGTGCTAGACCCGGGACATCAAAACAGCCCCAGCATTTT.